The 16 T cell receptor beta chains below come from one sample, sequenced in a study of T cell changes during pregnancy in multiple sclerosis. TCRdb's table, derived via immunoSEQ multiplex PCR, lists solely in-frame clones and lacks some. The data contain 85,000 to 130,000 clones, approximately 94% of them singletons. The starting material was peripheral blood, obtained in the second trimester of pregnancy. The receptors were sampled from a female donor with multiple sclerosis, enrolled in a pregnancy study.

The J gene is TRBJ2-3, the V gene TRBV7-2; D may be TRBD1 (5 bases). The length of the CDR3 is 13 residues. The germline gives CDR1 SGHTA, CDR2 FQGNSA. The V end lost 5 bases, the J end lost 3 bases, and 9 bases lay between the germline ends. CDR3 nucleotide sequence: TGTGCCAGCAGCGTCCCAGGGACAGATACGCAGTATTTT. As protein: CASSVPGTDTQYF.

For the CDR3, the DNA is TGTGCCTGGAGCCCAGTGGGACAGGGGGCGTACGAGCAGTACTTC. This codes for CAWSPVGQGAYEQYF. The chain links TRBV30 to TRBJ2-7, with 12 bases identical to TRBD1. This CDR3 region has 15 residues. The germline gives CDR1 GTSNPN, CDR2 SVGIG (reference sequence). The ends lost 3 bases at V and 4 bases at J; junction bases unmatched: 7.

This rearrangement joins TRBV14 to TRBJ2-1; D is perhaps TRBD2 (6 bases). The CDR3 has 14 amino acids. Looked up from germline, CDR1 is SGHDN and CDR2 is FVKESK. V was trimmed by 0 bases and J by 8 bases, leaving 11 bases between them. DNA for the CDR3: TGTGCCAGCAGCCAAGAACTAGCATATGATGAGCAGTTCTTC. Translated: CASSQELAYDEQFF.

The genes are TRBV28 and TRBJ2-5, with D perhaps TRBD2 (6 bases). Germline V gene lookup returns CDR1 MDHEN and CDR2 SYDVKM. The CDR3 is 13 amino acids. V lost 6 bases, J lost 2 bases, and 10 bases lay in between. In DNA form, the CDR3 reads TGTGCCAGCAGCGTTGGAGGGCAAGAGACCCAGTACTTC. It yields the protein CASSVGGQETQYF.

V and J are TRBV10-3 and TRBJ1-5; D perhaps matches TRBD1 (6 bases). Trimming removed 5 bases from V and 8 bases from J, with 16 bases in between. CDR1 and CDR2 (germline): ENHRY, SYGVKD. This CDR3 has 14 amino acids. The CDR3 nucleotides are TGTGCCATCAGTAATCTACAGGGAGGGGAGCCCCAGCATTTT. The encoded protein is CAISNLQGGEPQHF.

Only one count was recorded for this clone. The gene calls are TRBV6-5 and TRBJ2-2; D is perhaps TRBD1 (5 bases). Germline CDR1 and CDR2: MNHEY and SVGAGI. V was shortened by 2 bases and J by 0 bases, with 7 bases between the two germline ends. CDR3 size: 15 residues. CDR3 in DNA: TGTGCCAGCAGTTACGGCAGGGCGAACACCGGGGAGCTGTTTTTT. Its protein is CASSYGRANTGELFF.

This sequence joins TRBV6-5 and TRBJ1-2, with 9 bases that match TRBD1. The junction had 8 bases not matched to a gene; V was cut back by 6 bases and J by 3 bases. The CDR3 totals 15 residues. Germline V gives CDR1 MNHEY, CDR2 SVGAGI. The DNA of the CDR3 is TGTGCCAGCAGACCCCCCGGGACAGGGTACTATGGCTACACCTTC. Protein product: CASRPPGTGYYGYTF.

CDR3 protein: CASSLPQGAVAEAFF. The CDR3 DNA reads as TGTGCCAGCAGCTTGCCACAGGGGGCGGTGGCTGAAGCTTTCTTT. This rearrangement joins TRBV5-4 to TRBJ1-1; 9 bases map to TRBD1. The CDR3 contains 15 residues. CDR1 is SGHNT and CDR2 is YYREEE in the germline V gene (reference sequence). The ends lost 1 base at V and 6 bases at J; junction bases unmatched: 7.

This clone came up a few times. V and J are TRBV5-4 and TRBJ1-2; D gene unclear. The germline V gene has CDR1 SGHNT and CDR2 YYREEE (reference sequence). The CDR3 runs to 13 residues. Trimming removed 4 bases at V and 8 bases at J, with 15 bases between. In DNA form, the CDR3 reads TGTGCCAGCAGCCTGAAAGTCCCGCGGGGCTACACCTTC. Protein product: CASSLKVPRGYTF.

The count of this clone is one. The V and J genes are TRBV5-6 and TRBJ2-3; D gene ambiguous. The CDR3 is 14 amino acids. The V gene's germline CDR1 is SGHDT and CDR2 YYEEEE. The V end lost 0 bases, the J end lost 4 bases, and 9 bases lay between the germline ends. CDR3 sequence: CASSLAYGSDTQYF. The DNA of the CDR3 is TGTGCCAGCAGCTTGGCCTATGGTTCAGATACGCAGTATTTT.

This chain's CDR3 is CAILGANTEAFF. CDR3 bases: TGTGCCATCCTAGGGGCGAACACTGAAGCTTTCTTT. The chain combines TRBV28 with TRBJ1-1, with D perhaps TRBD1 (5 bases). The germline V and J ends were trimmed by 10 bases and 1 base, with 10 bases remaining between them. The CDR3 loop spans 12 amino acids. Per the germline V gene, CDR1 is MDHEN and CDR2 is SYDVKM.

The rearrangement links TRBV5-5 to TRBJ2-1; 7 bases fit TRBD1. Germline V CDR1 and CDR2: SGHKS, YYEKEE (reference sequence). The CDR3 loop spans 19 amino acids. After removal of 4 bases from V and 8 bases from J, the junction contained 24 bases not matched to a gene. The CDR3 loop reads CASSVLSWASRGRNYEQFF. For the CDR3, the DNA is TGTGCCAGCAGCGTCCTCTCTTGGGCTAGCAGGGGGAGAAATTATGAGCAGTTCTTC.

This chain joins TRBV11-2 and TRBJ2-2, with D possibly being TRBD2 (6 bases). CDR3 size: 14 residues. V gave up 5 bases and J gave up 7 bases, with 14 bases separating them. CDR1 SGHAT and CDR2 FQNNGV come from the germline V gene. The CDR3, as DNA: TGTGCCAGCAGCAAATCTAGCGCTCTCGGGGAGCTGTTTTTT. Protein sequence: CASSKSSALGELFF.

The chain has TRBV30 and TRBJ1-2; D may be TRBD1 (6 bases). The CDR3 extends over 11 amino acids. V was clipped by 4 bases and J by 13 bases, with 16 bases between them. Germline CDR1 and CDR2: GTSNPN and SVGIG (reference sequence). The CDR3 reads CAWMKGGRSTF. CDR3 sequence (DNA): TGTGCCTGGATGAAAGGGGGTAGGAGCACCTTC.

This chain joins TRBV27 and TRBJ2-2; the match to TRBD2 covers 7 bases. Germline loops: CDR1 MNHEY, CDR2 SMNVEV (reference sequence). The J segment lost 10 bases and the V segment lost 5 bases, leaving 7 bases of the junction unmatched. CDR3 length equals 13 residues. In nucleotides, the CDR3 is TGTGCCAGCAGTCCCCGAGCGGGGTTGGAGCTGTTTTTT. It specifies CASSPRAGLELFF.

This rearrangement joins TRBV5-1 to TRBJ2-3; D not resolved. The CDR3 runs 16 residues. The ends were cut back, 0 bases at V and 2 bases at J, with 13 bases in the middle. The germline V gene has CDR1 SGHRS and CDR2 YFSETQ. The CDR3 coding sequence is TGCGCCAGCAGCTTGGCGCTCAACCTCTACACAGATACGCAGTATTTT. Translated, it gives CASSLALNLYTDTQYF.